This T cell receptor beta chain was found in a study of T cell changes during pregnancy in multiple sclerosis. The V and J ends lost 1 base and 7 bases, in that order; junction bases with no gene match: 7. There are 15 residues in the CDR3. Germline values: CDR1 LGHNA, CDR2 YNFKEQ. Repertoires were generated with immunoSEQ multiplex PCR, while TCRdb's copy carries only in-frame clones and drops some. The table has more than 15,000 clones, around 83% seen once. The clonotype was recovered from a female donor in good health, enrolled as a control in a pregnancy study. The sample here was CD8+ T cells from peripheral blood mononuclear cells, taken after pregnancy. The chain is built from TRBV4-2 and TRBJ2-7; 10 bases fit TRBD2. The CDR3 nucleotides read TGTGCCAGCAGCCAAGTGGCTAGCGGGAGCCTGGAGCAGTACTTC. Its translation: CASSQVASGSLEQYF.